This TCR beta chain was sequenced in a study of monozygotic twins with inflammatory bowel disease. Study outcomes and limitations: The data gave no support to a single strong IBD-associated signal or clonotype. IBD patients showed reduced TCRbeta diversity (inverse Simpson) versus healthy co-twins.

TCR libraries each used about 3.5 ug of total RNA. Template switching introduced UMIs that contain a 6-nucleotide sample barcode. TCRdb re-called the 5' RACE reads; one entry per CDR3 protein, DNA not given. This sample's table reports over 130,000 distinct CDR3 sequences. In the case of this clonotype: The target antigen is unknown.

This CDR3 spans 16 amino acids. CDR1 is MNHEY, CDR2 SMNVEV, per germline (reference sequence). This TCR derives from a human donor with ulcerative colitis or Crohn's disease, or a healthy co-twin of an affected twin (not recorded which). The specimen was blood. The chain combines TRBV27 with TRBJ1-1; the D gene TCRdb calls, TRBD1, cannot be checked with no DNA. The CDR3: CASSLSGRQANTEAFF.